These 24 T cell receptor beta chains share one sample of origin, sequenced in a study of OX40 agonist ivuxolimab in advanced cancers. Libraries were prepared by immunoSEQ multiplex PCR; TCRdb keeps only in-frame clonotypes and omits some of them. Of 70,000 or so clones listed, roughly nine tenths are singletons. Sequenced material: CD4+ or CD8+ T cells sorted from blood, taken in a trial of the OX40 agonist ivuxolimab. These receptors originate from an adult with an advanced solid tumor such as melanoma, head and neck, liver or kidney cancer.

In nucleotides, the CDR3 is TGTGCCAGCAGCTTACTTCCAGATCTTGGTGGGGCCAACGTCCTGACTTTC. The encoded protein is CASSLLPDLGGANVLTF. The chain recombines TRBV7-6 with TRBJ2-6, with no clear D. The CDR3 is 17 amino acids. CDR1 SGHVS and CDR2 FNYEAQ come from the germline V gene. V lost 2 bases to trimming and J lost 3 bases, with 14 bases between them.

V and J are TRBV6-5 and TRBJ2-1, with TRBD1 identical over 11 bases. Germline CDR1 MNHEY, CDR2 SVGAGI. This CDR3 has 15 residues. The trim removed 6 bases at V and 8 bases at J, leaving 9 bases unmatched. This CDR3 reads CASSLGQGEGDEQFF. CDR3 bases: TGTGCCAGCAGCCTGGGACAGGGGGAGGGAGATGAGCAGTTCTTC.

The chain combines TRBV28 with TRBJ2-3; 12 bases line up with TRBD2. The germline V gene has CDR1 MDHEN and CDR2 SYDVKM. This CDR3 spans 17 amino acids. The V segment lost 4 bases and the J segment 4 bases; nucleotides outside the gene matches: 9. CDR3 amino acids: CASSSLLTSGSSDTQYF. DNA of the CDR3: TGTGCCAGCAGTTCCCTGTTGACTAGCGGGAGTTCAGATACGCAGTATTTT. Looking up the rest from reference TRBV28 and TRBJ2-3 gives the full variable domain: DVKVTQSSRYLVKRTGEKVFLECVQDMDHENMFWYRQDPGLGLRLIYFSYDVKMKEKGDIPEGYSVSREKKERFSLILESASTNQTSMYLCASSSLLTSGSSDTQYFGPGTRLTVL.

The chain couples TRBV4-1 to TRBJ2-5; TRBD2 aligns across 16 bases. The CDR3 runs 20 residues. With V trimmed by 1 base and J by 0 bases, 8 bases remained unmatched. Germline CDR1 reads MGHRA; CDR2 reads YSYEKL. The CDR3 DNA reads TGCGCCAGCAGCCAAGTGGCCGGGACTAGCGGGAGGGACCACCAAGAGACCCAGTACTTC. Its protein is CASSQVAGTSGRDHQETQYF.

The rearrangement links TRBV14 to TRBJ2-3; 10 bases align to TRBD1. Germline loops: CDR1 SGHDN, CDR2 FVKESK. This CDR3 has 16 amino acids. V lost 3 bases and J lost 5; bases outside the gene matches: 8. The CDR3 region is CASSHRPGQGKDTQYF. The CDR3 DNA is TGTGCCAGCAGCCACCGACCGGGACAGGGGAAAGATACGCAGTATTTT.

The genes are TRBV27 and TRBJ2-7; 8 nucleotides line up with TRBD1. Trimming at V came to 5 bases and at J to 5 bases, leaving 8 bases not matched to a gene. The germline V gene has CDR1 MNHEY and CDR2 SMNVEV (reference sequence). The CDR3 length is 14 residues. This CDR3 reads CASSTRQGTDEQYF. CDR3 DNA sequence: TGTGCCAGCAGTACCCGACAGGGGACCGACGAGCAGTACTTC.

The J gene is TRBJ1-5, the V gene TRBV4-3; D is ambiguous. Germline V gene sequence: CDR1 LGHNA, CDR2 YSLEER. The ends were cut back, 0 bases at V and 5 bases at J, with 11 bases in the middle. This CDR3 contains 15 residues. In nucleotides, the CDR3 is TGCGCCAGCAGCCAAGAATCTAGGGCAGATCAGCCCCAGCATTTT. It yields the protein CASSQESRADQPQHF.

J is TRBJ2-5 and V is TRBV15; 10 nucleotides align to TRBD2. The last part of the DNA fits TRBJ2-7 better; the J call may be wrong. CDR3 length: 16 amino acids. Per germline, CDR1 LNHNV and CDR2 YYDKDF (reference sequence). DNA of the CDR3: TGTGCCACCAGCAGAGAGCCAGCGGGAGGGAGGTACGAGCAGTACTTC. Residues: CATSREPAGGRYEQYF.

The chain employs TRBV7-9 and TRBJ2-7; D gene ambiguous. There are 12 residues in the CDR3. Trimming removed 5 bases at V and 3 bases at J, with 8 bases between. Germline CDR1 reads SEHNR; CDR2 reads FQNEAQ (reference sequence). CDR3 sequence (DNA): TGTGCCAGCAGCCATCTAGGCTACGAGCAGTACTTC. This gives the protein CASSHLGYEQYF.

About this clone itself: Mismatch with germline at one junction end may stem from a read error. The CDR3 nucleotides are TGTGCCAGCAGCTTGAGCGACCTCCCGGGACAGGGTTTTTTC. Translation gives CASSLSDLPGQGFF. This sequence joins TRBV5-6 and TRBJ2-4, with 9 positions matching TRBD1. This CDR3 has 14 residues. The germline V gene has CDR1 SGHDT and CDR2 YYEEEE.

This chain uses TRBV4-3 with TRBJ1-5; D unclear. The CDR3 runs 15 residues. Germline CDR1 reads LGHNA; CDR2 reads YSLEER. With 0 bases removed from V and 1 base from J, the gap between germline ends came to 7 bases. The DNA of the CDR3 is TGCGCCAGCAGCCAAGATCGACTAAGCAATCAGCCCCAGCATTTT. This encodes CASSQDRLSNQPQHF.

The chain uses TRBV28 and TRBJ1-6; weak D call: TRBD1 (5 bases). The CDR3 runs to 15 residues. The V gene's germline CDR1 is MDHEN and CDR2 SYDVKM. V lost 8 bases, J lost 1 base, and 12 bases lay in between. For the CDR3, the DNA is TGTGCCAGCCATTTGCAGGGTTCCTATAATTCACCCCTCCACTTT. Its protein product is CASHLQGSYNSPLHF.

The chain couples TRBV27 to TRBJ1-1; unclear D gene. Trimming took off 3 bases at V and 0 bases at J, with 5 bases between the two ends. This CDR3 contains 13 residues. Germline V gene sequence: CDR1 MNHEY, CDR2 SMNVEV (reference sequence). CDR3 region: CASSLGLNTEAFF. CDR3 nucleotides: TGTGCCAGCAGTTTGGGTTTGAACACTGAAGCTTTCTTT.

This chain uses TRBV6-5 with TRBJ1-5; 10 nucleotides line up with TRBD1. There are 13 residues in the CDR3. The germline V gene encodes CDR1 MNHEY and CDR2 SVGAGI. V shed 4 bases and J 6 bases; nucleotides not matched to a gene: 0. In DNA form, the CDR3 reads TGTGCCAGCAGTTGGGACAGGGGTCAGCCCCAGCATTTT. It is translated as CASSWDRGQPQHF.

The rearrangement uses TRBV5-1 and TRBJ2-3, with 8 bases that match TRBD2. CDR3 length: 16 residues. Trimming removed 5 bases from V and 0 bases from J; junction bases left unmatched: 8. Germline CDR1 reads SGHRS; CDR2 reads YFSETQ. CDR3 nucleotides: TGCGCCAGCAGGTATACTAGCGGTGCTAGCACAGATACGCAGTATTTT. It codes for CASRYTSGASTDTQYF.

V gene TRBV19 combines with J gene TRBJ2-7; D gene ambiguous. CDR3 length: 13 residues. The V end was cut by 9 bases, the J end by 0 bases, with 12 bases between. Germline loops: CDR1 LNHDA, CDR2 SQIVND (reference sequence). The CDR3 sequence: CASLDPYSYEQYF. In nucleotides, the CDR3 is TGTGCCAGCTTAGACCCTTACTCCTACGAGCAGTACTTC.

This clone was seen just once. The gene calls are TRBV6-1 and TRBJ2-1; no definite D call. Germline-derived CDR1 and CDR2 are MNHNS and SASEGT. V was trimmed by 7 bases and J by 4 bases, leaving 14 bases between them. The CDR3 has 14 residues. CDR3 DNA sequence: TGTGCCAGCACCGAGGCGGCGATTTACAATGAGCAGTTCTTC. Translated: CASTEAAIYNEQFF.

The table lists this clone with a few counts. This chain uses TRBV4-2 with TRBJ1-1; D unresolved. The V gene's germline CDR1 is LGHNA and CDR2 YNFKEQ. The length of the CDR3 is 13 residues. The germline V and J ends were trimmed by 1 base and 1 base, with 4 bases remaining between them. CDR3 sequence reads: CASSQGRNTEAFF. CDR3 nucleotides: TGTGCCAGCAGCCAAGGGAGGAACACTGAAGCTTTCTTT.

Remarks on this clone: One junction end does not reproduce the germline sequence, and a read error may be involved. CDR3 bases: TGTGCCAGCATGCGGGACAGCCCAGACTTC. Translating it yields CASMRDSPDF. This sequence joins TRBV2 and TRBJ2-7; weak D call: TRBD1 (7 bases). CDR1 is SNHLY, CDR2 FYNNEI, per germline. The CDR3 consists of 10 residues.

This rearrangement joins TRBV28 to TRBJ1-3; no clear D gene. CDR1 is MDHEN, CDR2 SYDVKM, per germline. Between the trimmed V and J ends, which lost 3 bases and 0 bases, there was a span of 6 bases. This CDR3 spans 14 amino acids. The CDR3 loop reads CASSFGFSGNTIYF. DNA for the CDR3: TGTGCCAGCAGTTTTGGCTTCTCTGGAAACACCATATATTTT.

The chain has TRBV29-1 and TRBJ2-1; TRBD2 matches at 14 bases. The junction had 6 bases not matched to a gene; V was cut back by 4 bases and J by 7 bases. This CDR3 has 15 residues. Per germline, CDR1 SQVTM and CDR2 ANQGSEA. CDR3 region: CSVGRLAGGNNEQFF. The CDR3, as DNA: TGCAGCGTTGGCCGACTAGCGGGAGGGAATAATGAGCAGTTCTTC.

The rearrangement joins TRBV9 to TRBJ2-2; D is possibly TRBD2 (5 bases). Germline loops: CDR1 SGDLS, CDR2 YYNGEE. The CDR3 covers 15 residues. V lost 0 bases to trimming and J lost 3 bases, with 9 bases between them. In nucleotides, the CDR3 is TGTGCCAGCAGCGTAGAGGACTCATACACCGGGGAGCTGTTTTTT. Translation gives CASSVEDSYTGELFF.

The chain carries TRBV25-1 and TRBJ2-1; tentative D call: TRBD2 (5 bases). This CDR3 is built from 15 residues. Trimming pared 2 bases from V and 7 bases from J, leaving 15 bases between. Germline V gene sequence: CDR1 MGHDK, CDR2 SYGVNS. The CDR3 coding sequence is TGTGCCAGCAGTGAAGCAAGACGGGGTGAAAATGAGCAGTTCTTC. Its protein is CASSEARRGENEQFF.

The chain uses TRBV6-1 and TRBJ2-3; 8 bases match TRBD2. The CDR3 is 15 amino acids. Trimming took 4 bases from V and 1 from J; bases not matched to a gene: 4. Germline V CDR1 and CDR2: MNHNS, SASEGT. The DNA for the CDR3 is TGTGCCAGCAGTGGAGCGGGAGTTGGCACAGATACGCAGTATTTT. This encodes CASSGAGVGTDTQYF.